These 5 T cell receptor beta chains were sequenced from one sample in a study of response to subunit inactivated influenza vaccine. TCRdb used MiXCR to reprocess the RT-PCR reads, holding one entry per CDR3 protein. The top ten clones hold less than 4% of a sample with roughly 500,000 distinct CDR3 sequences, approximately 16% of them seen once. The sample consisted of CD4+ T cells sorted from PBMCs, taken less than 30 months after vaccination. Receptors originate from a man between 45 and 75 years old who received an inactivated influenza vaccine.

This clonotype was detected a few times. The CDR3, as DNA: TGCGCCAGCAGGCCCCAGGGCGGTGGTACGGAGACCCAGTACTTC. Protein: CASRPQGGGTETQYF. This chain connects TRBV5-1 to TRBJ2-5; tentative D call: TRBD1 (5 bases). The CDR3 covers 15 residues. Germline lookup yields CDR1 SGHRS and CDR2 YFSETQ. The V end lost 5 bases, the J end lost 5 bases, and 19 bases lay between the germline ends.

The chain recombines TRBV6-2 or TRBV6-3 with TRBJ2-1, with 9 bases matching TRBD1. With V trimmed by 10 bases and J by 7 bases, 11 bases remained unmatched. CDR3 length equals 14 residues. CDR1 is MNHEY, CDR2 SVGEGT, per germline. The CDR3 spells CATLGTGRRNEQFF. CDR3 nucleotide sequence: TGTGCCACCCTCGGGACAGGGAGGAGGAATGAGCAGTTCTTC.

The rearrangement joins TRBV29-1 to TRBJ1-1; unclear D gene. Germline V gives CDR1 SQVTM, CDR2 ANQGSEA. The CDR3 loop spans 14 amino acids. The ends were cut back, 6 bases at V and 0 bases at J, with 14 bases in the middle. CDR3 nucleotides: TGCAGCGTGGAACGCAAACTCCTGAACACTGAAGCTTTCTTT. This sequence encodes CSVERKLLNTEAFF.

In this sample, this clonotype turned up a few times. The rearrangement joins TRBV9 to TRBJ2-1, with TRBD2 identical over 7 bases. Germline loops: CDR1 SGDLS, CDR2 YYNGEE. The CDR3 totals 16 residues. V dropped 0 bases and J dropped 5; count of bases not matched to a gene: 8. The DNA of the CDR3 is TGTGCCAGCAGCGTAGAAATTCGGGGGAGGGACAATGAGCAGTTCTTC. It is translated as CASSVEIRGRDNEQFF.

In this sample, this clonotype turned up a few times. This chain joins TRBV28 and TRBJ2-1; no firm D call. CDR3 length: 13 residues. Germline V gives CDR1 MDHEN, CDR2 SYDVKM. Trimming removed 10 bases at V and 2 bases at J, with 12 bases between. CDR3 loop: CATGDETYNEQFF. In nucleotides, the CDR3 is TGTGCCACTGGAGACGAGACCTACAATGAGCAGTTCTTC.